These 8 T cell receptor beta chains originate from one sample sequenced in a study of shared clonotypes between healthy human individuals. Produced via immunoSEQ multiplex PCR; TCRdb's table is partial and in-frame only. The sample has millions of clones, around 93% seen once. Terminally differentiated effector memory CD45RA+ cells were excluded from the naive CD8 cells, which were CD45RO-negative and positively selected for CCR7. Material: naive CD8+ T cells from PBMCs. The receptors derive from a young man in good health. Some clones in this sample may be carry-over from other donors' samples.

The V call is TRBV14, the J call TRBJ1-3; weak D call: TRBD1 (5 bases). Germline CDR1 and CDR2: SGHDN and FVKESK. Between the trimmed V and J ends, which lost 2 bases and 6 bases, there was a span of 14 bases. This CDR3 region has 15 residues. CDR3: CASSQSQGRENTIYF. In DNA, the CDR3 is TGTGCCAGCAGCCAATCTCAGGGACGTGAAAACACCATATATTTT.

This rearrangement joins TRBV7-8 to TRBJ2-7, with 8 bases that match TRBD1. V lost 5 bases, J lost 5 bases, and 11 bases stayed unmatched. This CDR3 comprises 15 residues. Germline CDR1 SGHVS, CDR2 FQNEAQ. CDR3 loop: CASSLGNRGIHEQYF. The CDR3 bases are TGTGCCAGCAGCCTGGGGAACAGGGGGATCCACGAGCAGTACTTC.

The chain is built from TRBV7-9 and TRBJ2-6; 9 bases align to TRBD1. This CDR3 contains 18 residues. CDR1 is SEHNR, CDR2 FQNEAQ, per germline (reference sequence). The junction had 10 bases not matched to a gene; V was cut back by 5 bases and J by 2 bases. The CDR3: CASSHKGQGRAGANVLTF. CDR3 nucleotide sequence: TGTGCCAGCAGCCATAAGGGACAGGGAAGAGCTGGGGCCAACGTCCTGACTTTC.

The genes are TRBV15 and TRBJ1-1, with D possibly matching TRBD1 (5 bases). There are 15 residues in the CDR3. Looked up from germline, CDR1 is LNHNV and CDR2 is YYDKDF (reference sequence). V was pared by 0 bases and J by 1 base, with 9 bases between. The DNA of the CDR3 is TGTGCCACCAGCAGAGAAAGGGGACCGAACACTGAAGCTTTCTTT. This encodes CATSRERGPNTEAFF.

The chain employs TRBV7-3 and TRBJ1-2; 7 bases are a match to TRBD1. J was trimmed by 4 bases and V by 1 base; bases with no gene match: 21. The CDR3 is 20 residues long. Germline V lookup: CDR1 SGHTA, CDR2 FQGTGA. The DNA of the CDR3 is TGTGCCAGCAGCTTAAAAAGGGCTTCGGGACAGTCTTCGCGGGGCTATGGCTACACCTTC. Translated, it gives CASSLKRASGQSSRGYGYTF.

V usage is TRBV5-6 and J usage is TRBJ2-3; D is unclear. Trimming stripped 4 bases from V and 1 base from J, with 19 bases between. CDR3 size: 17 residues. Germline V gives CDR1 SGHDT, CDR2 YYEEEE. The CDR3 DNA reads as TGTGCCAGCAGCCCTTACCGGACGGTGTGGGGCACAGATACGCAGTATTTT. Translating it yields CASSPYRTVWGTDTQYF.

This clone was counted once. The V and J genes are TRBV29-1 and TRBJ2-1; a possible D gene is TRBD2 (6 bases). The germline gives CDR1 SQVTM, CDR2 ANQGSEA. Deletions cut 0 bases from V and 6 bases from J, with 18 bases between. This CDR3 region has 16 residues. The CDR3 loop is CSVEDSGGMVINEQFF. CDR3 bases: TGCAGCGTTGAAGATTCTGGAGGGATGGTGATCAATGAGCAGTTCTTC.

The rearrangement joins TRBV4-1 to TRBJ2-7; tentatively, D is TRBD2 (5 bases). Trimming removed 1 base at V and 6 bases at J, with 13 bases between. The CDR3 consists of 14 residues. Germline V gives CDR1 MGHRA, CDR2 YSYEKL. In DNA, the CDR3 is TGCGCCAGCAGCCAAGTCCGGGCTGAGGGCGAGCAGTACTTC. The encoded protein is CASSQVRAEGEQYF.